These 26 T cell receptor beta chains originate from one sample sequenced in a study of blood T cell repertoires in COVID-19. The protocol was immunoSEQ multiplex PCR, while the TCRdb copy is restricted to in-frame clones and leaves out a portion. The top ten clones hold approximately 1.4% of a sample with under 300,000 clones, around 84% of them seen once. Specimen: peripheral blood. Receptors originate from a woman between 35 and 50 years old who had recovered from COVID-19.

This clone was seen a few times. CDR3 sequence reads: CASVSQGQANEKLFF. As DNA, the CDR3 is TGTGCCAGCGTCAGTCAGGGGCAGGCTAATGAAAAACTGTTTTTT. The rearrangement joins TRBV7-9 to TRBJ1-4; the D gene is possibly TRBD1 (6 bases). In germline, CDR1 is SEHNR, CDR2 FQNEAQ (reference sequence). CDR3 length: 15 amino acids. The V gene lost 8 bases and the J gene lost 3 bases, with 16 bases spanning the gap.

This rearrangement joins TRBV2 to TRBJ2-2; TRBD2 is a possible D gene (5 bases). Trimming pared 7 bases from V and 1 base from J, leaving 10 bases between. Germline CDR1 is SNHLY and CDR2 is FYNNEI. The CDR3 runs to 14 residues. The CDR3 DNA follows: TGTGCCAGCACAGACGAGGGGAACACCGGGGAGCTGTTTTTT. Protein product: CASTDEGNTGELFF.

The chain combines TRBV2 with TRBJ1-6; tentatively, D is TRBD1 (6 bases). V shed 7 bases and J shed 1 base, with 8 bases lying between them. The CDR3 has 14 amino acids. Germline V gene sequence: CDR1 SNHLY, CDR2 FYNNEI. CDR3 DNA: TGTGCCAGCAAGGGGGTTTCCTATAATTCACCCCTCCACTTT. Protein: CASKGVSYNSPLHF.

This clone has only one observation. The CDR3 DNA follows: TGTGCCAGCAGACAGGGGGCCGTCCCCGGGGAGCTGTTTTTT. Translated, it gives CASRQGAVPGELFF. V usage is TRBV11-3 and J usage is TRBJ2-2; 9 bases line up with TRBD1. The CDR3 is 14 residues long. Germline V CDR1 and CDR2: SGHNT, YENEEA. The J segment lost 6 bases and the V segment lost 6 bases, leaving 5 bases of the junction unmatched.

CDR3 sequence (DNA): TGTGCCAGCAGCCGCGACAGGAGGAATTCACCCCTCCACTTT. Amino acids: CASSRDRRNSPLHF. V is TRBV6-5 and J is TRBJ1-6; D is possibly TRBD1 (6 bases). Germline V CDR1 and CDR2: MNHEY, SVGAGI. The CDR3 totals 14 residues. V lost 6 bases to trimming and J lost 7 bases, with 13 bases between them.

J is TRBJ2-7 and V is TRBV30, with TRBD1 as a possible D gene (6 bases). Germline assignment: CDR1 GTSNPN and CDR2 SVGIG (reference sequence). V lost 3 bases and J 3 bases, leaving 12 bases between the germline ends. The length of the CDR3 is 13 residues. This chain's CDR3 is CAWRQGNFYEQYF. CDR3 in DNA: TGTGCCTGGAGGCAGGGGAATTTCTACGAGCAGTACTTC.

In its sample, this clone was seen once. This chain links TRBV5-1 with TRBJ1-2; TRBD1 agrees at 8 bases. The V gene end was trimmed by 4 bases and the J gene end by 6 bases; junction bases not matched to a gene: 11. Germline CDR1 is SGHRS and CDR2 is YFSETQ. The CDR3 covers 15 residues. In DNA form, the CDR3 reads TGCGCCAGCAGCACAGGGGGACGCCCTGAGGATGGCTACACCTTC. Protein product: CASSTGGRPEDGYTF.

V and J are TRBV5-1 and TRBJ1-6; D may be TRBD1 (5 bases). CDR1 is SGHRS and CDR2 is YFSETQ in the germline V gene. The V end was cut by 0 bases, the J end by 4 bases, with 14 bases between. The CDR3 covers 17 residues. The CDR3 sequence is CASSLAMGTGYNSPLHF. As DNA, the CDR3 is TGCGCCAGCAGCTTGGCCATGGGGACTGGGTATAATTCACCCCTCCACTTT.

The chain is built from TRBV20-1 and TRBJ2-7; 7 bases line up with TRBD1. Germline values: CDR1 DFQATT, CDR2 SNEGSKA (reference sequence). The V and J ends lost 3 bases and 3 bases, in that order; junction bases with no gene match: 8. This CDR3 contains 14 residues. CDR3 sequence: CSASRQGFYYEQYF. For the CDR3, the DNA is TGCAGTGCTAGTAGACAGGGTTTCTACTACGAGCAGTACTTC.

V usage is TRBV10-2 and J usage is TRBJ2-3; 7 nucleotides match TRBD1. Germline trimming cut 6 bases from V and 0 bases from J; bases unmatched to any gene: 3. The CDR3 covers 14 residues. CDR1 is WSHSY and CDR2 is SAAADI in the germline V gene. This CDR3 is CASSRGFSTDTQYF. CDR3 coding DNA: TGCGCCAGCAGCAGGGGGTTTAGCACAGATACGCAGTATTTT.

The CDR3 DNA follows: TGTGCCAGCATACGGACAGATTCCTACGAGCAGTACTTC. Its translation is CASIRTDSYEQYF. V gene TRBV6-5 combines with J gene TRBJ2-7, with a possible D match to TRBD1 (6 bases). The CDR3 runs to 13 residues. With 7 bases removed from V and 1 base from J, the gap between germline ends came to 11 bases. From germline, CDR1 is MNHEY and CDR2 SVGAGI.

This clone was observed a few times. This chain uses TRBV10-3 with TRBJ1-1, with no clear D. V lost 7 bases and J lost 0, with 12 bases in between. Germline loops: CDR1 ENHRY, CDR2 SYGVKD. The CDR3 contains 14 residues. The CDR3 bases are TGTGCCATCAAAGGCAGCGCGATGAACACTGAAGCTTTCTTT. Amino acids: CAIKGSAMNTEAFF.

This clone has only one observation. The gene calls are TRBV3-1 (or the pseudogene TRBV3-2) and TRBJ1-5; TRBD1 might be the D (5 bases). The CDR3 loop spans 15 amino acids. V was trimmed by 3 bases and J by 0 bases, leaving 9 bases between them. CDR1 LGHDT and CDR2 YNNKEL come from the germline V gene (reference sequence). The CDR3 protein is CASSQGTISNQPQHF. The CDR3 DNA reads as TGTGCCAGCAGCCAGGGGACTATTAGCAATCAGCCCCAGCATTTT.

V and J are TRBV5-1 and TRBJ2-7; D unresolved. There are 14 residues in the CDR3. CDR1 and CDR2 (germline): SGHRS, YFSETQ. Between the trimmed V and J ends, which lost 0 bases and 0 bases, there was a span of 7 bases. The CDR3 bases are TGCGCCAGCAGCTTGGTGGCCCTCTCCTACGAGCAGTACTTC. Encoded protein: CASSLVALSYEQYF.

Points on this clone: The identical CDR3 is also encoded by other nucleotide sequences in the sample. The rearrangement uses TRBV7-2 and TRBJ1-2; D may be TRBD1 (5 bases). Germline CDR1 is SGHTA and CDR2 is FQGNSA. This CDR3 has 15 residues. V shed 1 base and J shed 2 bases, with 11 bases lying between them. This CDR3 reads CASSLGAGGNYGYTF. For the CDR3, the DNA is TGTGCCAGCAGCTTAGGGGCGGGGGGAAACTATGGCTACACCTTC.

The chain joins TRBV19 to TRBJ1-5; TRBD1 agrees at 7 bases. Germline trimming cut 3 bases from V and 3 bases from J; bases unmatched to any gene: 5. This CDR3 is built from 15 residues. Germline CDR1 LNHDA, CDR2 SQIVND (reference sequence). CDR3 sequence reads: CASSMNRGYNQPQHF. The DNA for the CDR3 is TGTGCCAGTAGTATGAACAGGGGTTACAATCAGCCCCAGCATTTT.

The genes are TRBV30 and TRBJ1-5, with D unresolved. From germline, CDR1 is GTSNPN and CDR2 SVGIG (reference sequence). Trimming removed 4 bases from V and 7 bases from J, with 11 bases in between. There are 12 residues in the CDR3. The chain's CDR3 is CAWNREGQPQHF. The CDR3 coding sequence is TGTGCCTGGAATCGGGAGGGACAGCCCCAGCATTTT.

As to this clone: This CDR3 is also generated by other DNA sequences in the sample. The V and J genes are TRBV5-1 and TRBJ2-5; TRBD2 matches at 12 bases. This CDR3 has 14 residues. The ends lost 4 bases at V and 5 bases at J; junction bases unmatched: 3. Germline CDR1 reads SGHRS; CDR2 reads YFSETQ. CDR3 DNA: TGCGCCAGCAGCCCAGGACTAGCGGGGGAGACCCAGTACTTC. Amino acid sequence: CASSPGLAGETQYF.

The genes are TRBV9 and TRBJ1-1; possibly TRBD1 for D (5 bases). V lost 0 bases and J 6 bases, leaving 15 bases between the germline ends. CDR1 and CDR2 (germline): SGDLS, YYNGEE. The CDR3 has 15 residues. This CDR3 is CASSVDVRAASEAFF. The CDR3 DNA is TGTGCCAGCAGCGTAGACGTCAGGGCGGCCTCTGAAGCTTTCTTT.

V and J are TRBV30 and TRBJ1-1; the D is unclear. The CDR3 totals 13 residues. Germline V gene sequence: CDR1 GTSNPN, CDR2 SVGIG (reference sequence). V gave up 3 bases and J gave up 4 bases, with 12 bases separating them. The chain's CDR3 is CAWRNSLGTEAFF. The CDR3 coding sequence is TGTGCCTGGAGAAACAGCTTAGGCACTGAAGCTTTCTTT.

This clone has more than one count but fewer than ten. CDR3 in DNA: TGTGCCAGCAGCTCAACAGGGGGGGAGACCCAGTACTTC. Amino acid sequence: CASSSTGGETQYF. This rearrangement joins TRBV7-9 to TRBJ2-5, with 8 bases that match TRBD1. The germline CDR1 and CDR2 sequences are SEHNR and FQNEAQ (reference sequence). The junction had 3 bases not matched to a gene; V was cut back by 4 bases and J by 5 bases. The CDR3 contains 13 residues.

This clone was observed a few times. The chain couples TRBV27 to TRBJ2-3; 8 bases are shared with TRBD1. Per germline, CDR1 MNHEY and CDR2 SMNVEV (reference sequence). V lost 5 bases, J lost 3 bases, and 10 bases stayed unmatched. This CDR3 contains 16 residues. The CDR3 DNA is TGTGCCAGCAGTCCACACGACAGGGGTGTAACAGATACGCAGTATTTT. It translates to CASSPHDRGVTDTQYF.

V is TRBV13 and J is TRBJ2-1; 8 positions agree with TRBD2. V was pared by 5 bases and J by 7 bases, with 7 bases of the junction left unmatched. CDR1 and CDR2 from the germline V gene are PRHDT and FYEKMQ (reference sequence). The length of the CDR3 is 14 residues. For the CDR3, the DNA is TGTGCCAGCAGCCACGGGGGGGCGTCGAATGAGCAGTTCTTC. It codes for CASSHGGASNEQFF. Together with reference TRBV13 and TRBJ2-1, the CDR3 gives the full variable domain: AAGVIQSPRHLIKEKRETATLKCYPIPRHDTVYWYQQGPGQDPQFLISFYEKMQSDKGSIPDRFSAQQFSDYHSELNMSSLELGDSALYFCASSHGGASNEQFFGPGTRLTVL.

The chain employs TRBV2 and TRBJ1-5, with 7 bases matching TRBD1. V shed 5 bases, J shed 5 bases, and the junction held 9 bases outside the gene matches. Germline V gene data show CDR1 as SNHLY and CDR2 as FYNNEI. This CDR3 comprises 15 residues. This CDR3 reads CASSPRRQGDQPQHF. The CDR3 nucleotides read TGTGCCAGCAGTCCCAGGCGACAGGGAGATCAGCCCCAGCATTTT.

The chain uses TRBV15 and TRBJ2-7; D is perhaps TRBD2 (6 bases). Looked up from germline, CDR1 is LNHNV and CDR2 is YYDKDF (reference sequence). Trimming stripped 0 bases from V and 6 bases from J, with 21 bases between. The CDR3 length is 17 residues. The CDR3 region is CATSRDVASASGSEQYF. CDR3 in DNA: TGTGCCACCAGCAGAGATGTAGCTAGCGCCTCAGGGAGCGAGCAGTACTTC.

This clone came up a few times. The CDR3 DNA is TGTGCCAGCAGCCAAGAAGAAGGGACATCTACCTACGAGCAGTACTTC. It yields the protein CASSQEEGTSTYEQYF. The chain joins TRBV3-1 (or the pseudogene TRBV3-2) to TRBJ2-7; tentatively, D is TRBD1 (6 bases). The germline V and J ends were trimmed by 0 bases and 2 bases, with 14 bases remaining between them. This CDR3 region has 16 residues. Germline V gene data show CDR1 as LGHDT and CDR2 as YNNKEL (reference sequence).